This TCR beta chain stems from a study of blood T cell repertoires in COVID-19 (dated by TCRdb to the early 2020s). Study-wide context: Samples covering the acute and convalescent phases of COVID-19 were provided by collaborators in the United States, Italy and Spain. The prospective study material was composed of cDNA or gDNA derived from T cells, B-cell-depleted T cells, or PBMCs. Subjects who had been exposed to COVID-19, were actively infected with it, or had recovered from it provided the deeply sampled blood TCRbeta repertoires that made up the dataset. The repertoires were made available in a free public database intended to serve as a resource for research on the immune response to SARS-CoV-2. The samples were drawn from the first 160 participants of the ongoing ImmuneRACE study and from 1,254 subjects provided by 6 global collaborators. The sample metadata nearly always contained a de-identified subject ID, COVID-19 status, age in years and sex. Where available, HLA class I and class II types were obtained from metadata supplied by the sample provider rather than from assay-based typing.

Turning to this clone: Its recognized antigen is unknown. No qualities accompany the bases; no much larger clone lies one base away.

Enrolling through a virtual design, the prospective study's participants ranged in age from about 18 to 89 years and lived across roughly 24 United States geographic areas. In the prospective study, cohorts were assigned on the basis of participant-reported clinical history obtained from a screening survey and a study questionnaire. In the prospective study, whole blood, serum and a nasopharyngeal or oropharyngeal swab were collected from each participant by mobile phlebotomists. Over a roughly 2-month period, participants in the prospective study had the option of providing additional blood draws and questionnaires. Before DNA extraction, prospective study blood samples were shipped either frozen or at room temperature. TCRbeta CDR3 regions were amplified from genomic DNA using the immunoSEQ Assay, a bias-controlled multiplex PCR. The study's own analysis went as follows. Nucleated cell counts per sample were estimated from amplification of reference gene primers within the assay. To quantify the absolute abundance of each unique TCRbeta CDR3 rearrangement, sequence reads were collapsed and filtered. For each sample, productive Simpson clonality was calculated by taking the square root of Simpson's diversity index across productive rearrangements. TCRdb limited this immuneACCESS table to in-frame rearrangements with V and J called. A share of clones is missing; checked studies link under half to unresolved V genes, and the rest is unexplained. That table gives V, J and clone size, and the DNA gave D and trimming. This sample lists approximately 250,000 clones; approximately 90% were detected once. About 1.2% of the sample is in the top ten clones.

Including cysteine and phenylalanine, the CDR3 has 13 amino acids. Only the CDR3 DNA is retained, 39 bases long and in frame from the first base. V was cut back by 7 bases and J by 3 bases, leaving a gap of 10 bases between them. From a lookup of the germline V gene, CDR1 and CDR2 are ENHRY and SYGVKD. Study-wide findings and limitations: The quantity of clinical and demographic metadata differed by source and by participant and was supplied without curation.

This receptor was obtained from a woman in her thirties or forties with acute COVID-19. This receptor chain uses TRBV10-3 and TRBJ1-5, with a tentative D gene TRBD1 over 6 matching bases. Sequenced: PBMCs or T cells enriched from blood (not recorded which). The DNA reads as follows: TGTGCCATCACAGGGGCTATCAATCAGCCCCAGCATTTT. Translated, this gives CAITGAINQPQHF.